This T cell receptor (beta chain) was obtained from a study of T cell clones after liver transplantation. Turning to the study itself: Tolerance: complete withdrawal held at least one year, liver enzymes staying within twice normal. Overall study findings and caveats: Rather than being deleted, graft donor-reactive T cells may have moved into the graft. A significant post-transplant drop in circulating graft-donor-reactive CD4 TCRbeta sequences occurred in most of the 8 subjects. The donor-reactive repertoire was only partly measurable in a couple of subjects, lacking donor cells.

CDR3 length: 15 amino acids. V dropped 3 bases and J dropped 6 bases, with 14 bases sitting between them. CDR1 is LNHDA and CDR2 is SQIVND in the germline V gene (reference sequence). With respect to this clone: Its antigen is not identified.

The table came from immunoSEQ multiplex PCR; TCRdb's copy has only in-frame clones and leaves some out. The sample consists of some 57,000 clones, over 60% of them appearing once. The chain links TRBV19 to TRBJ2-2; D tentatively fits TRBD1 or TRBD2 (5 bases each). This TCR was recovered from a human patient who received a liver transplant. Some T cells may be supplied by the graft donor. Sequencing used CD4+ T cells from blood, obtained at the 22-month timepoint. Here the CDR3 DNA reads TGTGCCAGTAGTATCTGGGACGGCGGATCCGGGGAGCTGTTTTTT. Protein sequence: CASSIWDGGSGELFF. The full variable domain, with the rest looked up from reference TRBV19 and TRBJ2-2, is DGGITQSPKYLFRKEGQNVTLSCEQNLNHDAMYWYRQDPGQGLRLIYYSQIVNDFQKGDIAEGYSVSREKKESFPLTVTSAQKNPTAFYLCASSIWDGGSGELFFGEGSRLTVL.